Below, 28 T cell receptor beta chains from the same sample are listed, as sequenced in a study of blood T cell repertoires in COVID-19 (dated by TCRdb to 2018 to 2020). Library generation was performed with the immunoSEQ multiplex PCR assay. The immuneACCESS repertoire file appears here via TCRdb, limited to in-frame rearrangements. These files lack a portion of the clones; in checked studies, under half of the deficit traces to unresolved V genes, and the cause of the others is not known. This sample holds about 240,000 clones; around 83% were observed only once. The top ten constitute over 8% of the sample. Sequenced input: peripheral blood. Receptors originate from a woman aged 80 or over with acute or convalescent COVID-19.

The chain employs TRBV7-3 and TRBJ1-5; D is unclear. Per germline, CDR1 SGHTA and CDR2 FQGTGA. The CDR3 has 14 amino acids. The V gene lost 5 bases and the J gene lost 0 bases, with 8 bases spanning the gap. CDR3 sequence reads: CASSHIYSNQPQHF. The CDR3 DNA is TGTGCCAGCAGCCACATTTATAGCAATCAGCCCCAGCATTTT.

The chain employs TRBV2 and TRBJ2-2, with a tentative D call TRBD1 (5 bases). The V gene lost 6 bases and the J gene lost 7 bases, with 18 bases spanning the gap. This CDR3 spans 15 amino acids. CDR1 is SNHLY, CDR2 FYNNEI, per germline. The CDR3 nucleotides are TGTGCCAGCAGCCAAGGTGGGCAGGGCGGCGGGGAGCTGTTTTTT. Protein: CASSQGGQGGGELFF.

The chain employs TRBV15 and TRBJ2-2, with TRBD1 matching over 9 bases. The CDR3 length is 15 residues. Trimming removed 4 bases from V and 4 bases from J; junction bases left unmatched: 4. The germline CDR1 and CDR2 sequences are LNHNV and YYDKDF (reference sequence). The DNA for the CDR3 is TGTGCCACCAGCATGGACAGGGGTTCCACCGGGGAGCTGTTTTTT. The encoded protein is CATSMDRGSTGELFF.

Ten or more counts support this clone. The genes are TRBV3-1 (or the pseudogene TRBV3-2) and TRBJ1-1; 8 bases fit TRBD1. Per germline, CDR1 LGHDT and CDR2 YNNKEL (reference sequence). J lost 4 bases, V lost 2 bases, and 3 bases had no gene match. The CDR3 is 14 amino acids. CDR3 sequence reads: CASSQTGGRTEAFF. Here the CDR3 DNA reads TGTGCCAGCAGCCAAACAGGGGGTCGCACTGAAGCTTTCTTT.

The rearrangement links TRBV7-9 to TRBJ1-4, with no clear D. Germline V gene data show CDR1 as SEHNR and CDR2 as FQNEAQ (reference sequence). V lost 1 base, J lost 7 bases, and 13 bases lay in between. The CDR3 has 15 amino acids. CDR3 bases: TGTGCCAGCAGCTTAGTCGGCACCCCGGGTGAAAAACTGTTTTTT. This sequence encodes CASSLVGTPGEKLFF.

Regarding this clone: The sample contains more than one DNA sequence encoding this CDR3. This chain links TRBV5-6 with TRBJ1-2, with D unresolved. This CDR3 is 11 amino acids long. Germline V gene data show CDR1 as SGHDT and CDR2 as YYEEEE. Trimming cost V 0 bases and J 8 bases, with 5 bases left between them. In DNA, the CDR3 is TGTGCCAGCAGCTTGGGAGGGGGCTACACCTTC. It encodes CASSLGGGYTF.

This chain joins TRBV12-3 or TRBV12-4 and TRBJ2-2; D may be TRBD1 (6 bases). This CDR3 is 13 amino acids long. V was clipped by 2 bases and J by 10 bases, with 11 bases between them. CDR3 DNA: TGTGCCAGCAGTTTATTGGGACATGAGGAGCTGTTTTTT. As protein: CASSLLGHEELFF.

Written as DNA, the CDR3 is TGTGCCACCAGTCGGGCGGGACAGGGGGCTTCCAATGAGCAGTTCTTC. This gives the protein CATSRAGQGASNEQFF. The chain recombines TRBV24-1 with TRBJ2-1, with 12 bases matching TRBD1. Trimming removed 6 bases from V and 6 bases from J; junction bases left unmatched: 8. The CDR3 runs 16 residues. Germline CDR1 reads KGHDR; CDR2 reads SFDVKD.

The chain recombines TRBV18 with TRBJ2-5; D is undetermined. This CDR3 comprises 14 residues. Germline assignment: CDR1 KGHSH and CDR2 LQKENI. V was cut by 0 bases and J by 4 bases, with 9 bases left in between. CDR3 in DNA: TGTGCCAGCTCACCACCTTCAGGCCGAGAGACCCAGTACTTC. Its translation is CASSPPSGRETQYF.

The V call is TRBV2, the J call TRBJ1-1; 8 bases align to TRBD1. Germline V lookup: CDR1 SNHLY, CDR2 FYNNEI. The CDR3 is 15 amino acids. V gave up 8 bases and J gave up 1 base; unmatched junction bases: 9. The chain's CDR3 is CASRVDGQGNTEAFF. The CDR3 bases are TGTGCCAGCCGCGTGGATGGACAGGGGAACACTGAAGCTTTCTTT. The full variable domain, completed using reference TRBV2 and TRBJ1-1, is EPEVTQTPSHQVTQMGQEVILRCVPISNHLYFYWYRQILGQKVEFLVSFYNNEISEKSEIFDDQFSVERPDGSNFTLKIRSTKLEDSAMYFCASRVDGQGNTEAFFGQGTRLTVV.

This chain uses TRBV28 with TRBJ1-1; 7 bases fit TRBD1. Trimming cost V 5 bases and J 0 bases; bases outside gene matches: 3. The germline V gene has CDR1 MDHEN and CDR2 SYDVKM. The CDR3 contains 14 residues. The CDR3 sequence: CASSPGGLNTEAFF. CDR3 in DNA: TGTGCCAGCAGTCCAGGGGGTTTGAACACTGAAGCTTTCTTT.

The chain joins TRBV9 to TRBJ2-7; 8 bases match TRBD1. From germline, CDR1 is SGDLS and CDR2 YYNGEE. The V gene end was trimmed by 3 bases and the J gene end by 7 bases; junction bases not matched to a gene: 9. The CDR3 is made up of 14 amino acids. This CDR3 is CASSGGQGAQEQYF. The CDR3 region has the DNA TGTGCCAGCAGCGGCGGGCAGGGGGCGCAGGAGCAGTACTTC.

V gene TRBV25-1 combines with J gene TRBJ2-1, with TRBD2 matching 13 bases. Germline trimming cut 6 bases from V and 6 bases from J; bases unmatched to any gene: 5. The germline V gene encodes CDR1 MGHDK and CDR2 SYGVNS. The CDR3 consists of 15 residues. CDR3 nucleotides: TGTGCCAGCAGACTAGCGGGGGGGCCTCCCAATGAGCAGTTCTTC. Its translation is CASRLAGGPPNEQFF.

V is TRBV2 and J is TRBJ1-1, with D possibly matching TRBD1 (6 bases). Germline V gene sequence: CDR1 SNHLY, CDR2 FYNNEI. This CDR3 has 14 amino acids. V lost 6 bases and J lost 5, with 16 bases in between. CDR3 sequence: CASSRGRGRTEAFF. CDR3 DNA: TGTGCCAGCAGCCGAGGGCGGGGGCGAACTGAAGCTTTCTTT.

The rearrangement links TRBV5-1 to TRBJ2-7; D may be TRBD1 (6 bases). The germline V and J ends were trimmed by 0 bases and 5 bases, with 12 bases remaining between them. Germline values: CDR1 SGHRS, CDR2 YFSETQ. There are 14 residues in the CDR3. CDR3 sequence: CASSLEQGSDEQYF. The CDR3 DNA is TGCGCCAGCAGCTTGGAACAGGGTAGCGACGAGCAGTACTTC.

This chain links TRBV11-2 with TRBJ1-1; 7 nucleotides line up with TRBD1. J gave up 1 base and V 1 base, and 0 bases lay outside the gene matches. This CDR3 region has 14 residues. Germline values: CDR1 SGHAT, CDR2 FQNNGV. Here the CDR3 DNA reads TGTGCCAGCAGCTTAGGGACAGGGAACACTGAAGCTTTCTTT. It codes for CASSLGTGNTEAFF.

For the CDR3, the DNA is TGTGCCAGCAGTTACTCCCGGGGGAACACTGAAGCTTTCTTT. It specifies CASSYSRGNTEAFF. This chain connects TRBV6-6 to TRBJ1-1; D unresolved. Trimming took off 0 bases at V and 1 base at J, with 6 bases between the two ends. The CDR3 is 14 residues long. Germline V gene data show CDR1 as MNHNY and CDR2 as SVGAGI (reference sequence).

The chain recombines TRBV6-1 with TRBJ1-5; TRBD1 agrees at 8 bases. Germline V gene data show CDR1 as MNHNS and CDR2 as SASEGT. This CDR3 spans 17 amino acids. V lost 4 bases to trimming and J lost 0 bases; unmatched junction nucleotides: 8. The CDR3 region has the DNA TGTGCCAGCAGTGCCGGGACAGGAAGTCGTAGCAATCAGCCCCAGCATTTT. Amino acid sequence: CASSAGTGSRSNQPQHF.

Details on this clone: A read error may explain this, as a much larger clone is one base away. The identical CDR3 is also encoded by other nucleotide sequences in the sample. The V and J genes are TRBV6-5 and TRBJ1-1; 7 bases agree with TRBD1. The CDR3 length is 13 residues. The germline V gene has CDR1 MNHEY and CDR2 SVGAGI. J lost 1 base, V lost 6 bases, and 2 bases had no gene match. CDR3 DNA: TGTGCCAGCAGGGGACAGAGGAACACTGAAGCTTTCTTT. Translated, it gives CASRGQRNTEAFF.

This clone was detected only once. The genes are TRBV6-1 and TRBJ1-1; no firm D call. Trimming removed 2 bases from V and 5 bases from J, with 15 bases in between. The CDR3 totals 15 residues. Germline lookup yields CDR1 MNHNS and CDR2 SASEGT. The CDR3 DNA sequence: TGTGCCAGCAGTGAAATAGGCCACGGGTCTACTGAAGCTTTCTTT. Its protein product is CASSEIGHGSTEAFF.

This chain uses TRBV28 with TRBJ1-5; 7 positions match TRBD1. With V trimmed by 2 bases and J by 6 bases, 13 bases remained unmatched. Germline CDR1 MDHEN, CDR2 SYDVKM. The CDR3 has 17 amino acids. CDR3 in DNA: TGTGCCAGCAGTTTAATCCTCTTGGCAGGGGGGAGTCAGCCCCAGCATTTT. Its protein product is CASSLILLAGGSQPQHF.

This clone has only a few counts. The V call is TRBV3-1 (or the pseudogene TRBV3-2), the J call TRBJ1-1; D unclear. V gave up 0 bases and J gave up 4 bases, with 12 bases separating them. The CDR3 runs to 15 residues. Looked up from germline, CDR1 is LGHDT and CDR2 is YNNKEL (reference sequence). Written as DNA, the CDR3 is TGTGCCAGCAGCCAAGAAATTGGGCCTTTCACTGAAGCTTTCTTT. It translates to CASSQEIGPFTEAFF.

This chain joins TRBV28 and TRBJ1-5; TRBD1 matches at 7 bases. The CDR3 contains 14 residues. J lost 5 bases, V lost 6 bases, and 7 bases had no gene match. Germline CDR1 reads MDHEN; CDR2 reads SYDVKM. The CDR3 here is CASSPGRGDQPQHF. CDR3 nucleotide sequence: TGTGCCAGCAGCCCGGGCAGGGGGGATCAGCCCCAGCATTTT.

This clone was observed once. This chain connects TRBV29-1 to TRBJ1-1; no clear D. Trimming stripped 4 bases from V and 3 bases from J, with 9 bases between. The germline V gene encodes CDR1 SQVTM and CDR2 ANQGSEA. The CDR3 runs 12 residues. The CDR3 DNA follows: TGCAGCGTTGGTAGCGGGTACACTGAAGCTTTCTTT. Amino acid sequence: CSVGSGYTEAFF.

V and J are TRBV6-5 and TRBJ2-2; 7 bases agree with TRBD1. The CDR3 extends over 14 amino acids. Germline V CDR1 and CDR2: MNHEY, SVGAGI. V was clipped by 11 bases and J by 0 bases; unmatched bases: 6. The CDR3 here is CAGHGQANTGELFF. In nucleotides, the CDR3 is TGTGCCGGCCACGGACAGGCGAACACCGGGGAGCTGTTTTTT.

V usage is TRBV10-3 and J usage is TRBJ1-2, with 8 bases that match TRBD1. Germline loops: CDR1 ENHRY, CDR2 SYGVKD. The CDR3 length is 16 residues. J was trimmed by 3 bases and V by 4 bases; bases with no gene match: 10. CDR3 in amino acids: CAISGRADRGDYGYTF. CDR3 bases: TGTGCCATCAGTGGGAGAGCTGACAGGGGAGACTATGGCTACACCTTC.

The CDR3 spells CASSAQQGTNEKLFF. DNA of the CDR3: TGTGCCAGCAGCGCCCAACAGGGTACTAATGAAAAACTGTTTTTT. V is TRBV5-5 and J is TRBJ1-4, with a tentative D call TRBD1 (6 bases). The ends were cut back, 4 bases at V and 2 bases at J, with 12 bases in the middle. The CDR3 totals 15 residues. Germline CDR1 is SGHKS and CDR2 is YYEKEE (reference sequence).

This clone appeared a single time. The genes are TRBV20-1 and TRBJ1-4; D gene unclear. The CDR3 extends over 13 amino acids. CDR1 and CDR2 (germline): DFQATT, SNEGSKA (reference sequence). The V end lost 3 bases, the J end lost 7 bases, and 12 bases lay between the germline ends. The CDR3 coding sequence is TGCAGTGCTAGTGGAGGGAATAGTGAAAAACTGTTTTTT. Encoded protein: CSASGGNSEKLFF.